This T cell receptor (beta chain) was captured in a study of CD8+ T cells in alopecia areata. cDNA serving as the sequencing template came from extracted, reverse transcribed RNA. Clones were read by immunoSEQ multiplex PCR, and TCRdb kept only the in-frame ones, dropping some. The data hold 30,000 to 35,000 clones, with roughly 50% observed a single time. Trimming took 5 bases from V and 5 from J; bases not matched to a gene: 8. This CDR3 has 14 amino acids. The germline gives CDR1 MNHNY, CDR2 SVGAGI (reference sequence). Individuals with alopecia areata gave both lesional scalp punch biopsies and peripheral blood for collection.

V and J are TRBV6-6 and TRBJ1-1, with 7 bases matching TRBD1. The sample consisted of NKG2D-high CD8+ T cells sorted from blood. The TCR was taken from a human donor with alopecia areata. The CDR3 DNA is TGTGCCAGCAGTACACCGACAGGGCGGACTGAAGCTTTCTTT. It encodes CASSTPTGRTEAFF.